The following is a T cell receptor beta chain sequence with its context. Profiling relied on immunoSEQ multiplex PCR, and the TCRdb table lists in-frame clones only, not all of them. The table includes 130,000 or so clones, around 92% detected once. Trimming stripped 4 bases from V and 7 bases from J, with 13 bases between. Germline assignment: CDR1 SGHTA and CDR2 FQGNSA. The CDR3 is made up of 13 amino acids. This sample is part of a study of T cell responses to AZD1222 COVID-19 vaccine. The sequence was obtained from an adult in good health. This specimen was peripheral blood, taken on day 0 of AZD1222 vaccination. The chain combines TRBV7-2 with TRBJ1-2; D not resolved. The DNA for the CDR3 is TGTGCCAGCAGCTCAGACATGAGGGTTGGCTACACCTTC. It encodes CASSSDMRVGYTF.